Each of the 22 T cell receptor beta chains below was sequenced from the same sample in a study of CD8+ T cells in alopecia areata. Treatment here: oral pan-JAK inhibitor, 5-10 mg twice daily. The sequencing template was cDNA reverse transcribed from extracted RNA. Data came from immunoSEQ multiplex PCR; TCRdb stores just in-frame clones and leaves some out. Of approximately 210,000 clones in the sample, approximately 67% are singletons; the top ten hold 1.2%. The material sequenced was CD4+ T cells sorted from blood, taken at week 44, from a patient treated with tofacitinib. Receptor source: a human donor with alopecia areata.

This clone occurred a few times. The CDR3 spells CSVESQPGTEAFF. The CDR3 DNA follows: TGCAGCGTTGAAAGCCAGCCAGGTACTGAAGCTTTCTTT. The chain is built from TRBV29-1 and TRBJ1-1; D gene unclear. The V end was cut by 2 bases, the J end by 5 bases, with 12 bases between. Germline V gene lookup returns CDR1 SQVTM and CDR2 ANQGSEA. There are 13 residues in the CDR3. Variable domain in full (rest from reference TRBV29-1 and TRBJ1-1): SAVISQKPSRDICQRGTSLTIQCQVDSQVTMMFWYRQQPGQSLTLIATANQGSEATYESGFVIDKFPISRPNLTFSTLTVSNMSPEDSSIYLCSVESQPGTEAFFGQGTRLTVV.

The V call is TRBV30, the J call TRBJ1-3; unclear D gene. The CDR3 length is 10 residues. V shed 5 bases and J shed 8 bases, with 7 bases lying between them. The germline CDR1 and CDR2 sequences are GTSNPN and SVGIG (reference sequence). The CDR3 reads CAWGFDTIYF. The CDR3 DNA follows: TGTGCCTGGGGGTTTGACACCATATATTTT.

This sequence joins TRBV2 and TRBJ2-5; D ambiguous. Germline CDR1 SNHLY, CDR2 FYNNEI. CDR3 length equals 13 residues. Trimming took off 3 bases at V and 2 bases at J, with 7 bases between the two ends. The CDR3 DNA follows: TGTGCCAGCAGTGATGGGAATCAAGAGACCCAGTACTTC. It encodes CASSDGNQETQYF.

V gene TRBV11-2 combines with J gene TRBJ2-2; D ambiguous. CDR1 is SGHAT, CDR2 FQNNGV, per germline. The CDR3 has 14 residues. Trimming removed 3 bases at V and 4 bases at J, with 9 bases between. The CDR3 region has the DNA TGTGCCAGCAGCTTCTCGACTCTCACCGGGGAGCTGTTTTTT. The encoded protein is CASSFSTLTGELFF.

The count of this clone is one. The chain has TRBV11-2 and TRBJ2-7; tentative D call: TRBD1 (5 bases). Trimming pared 4 bases from V and 0 bases from J, leaving 10 bases between. The CDR3 length is 14 residues. The V gene's germline CDR1 is SGHAT and CDR2 FQNNGV. The CDR3 DNA reads as TGTGCCAGCAGCTCCACAGGAACCTCCTACGAGCAGTACTTC. Its translation is CASSSTGTSYEQYF.

The chain employs TRBV7-2 and TRBJ1-6; 9 bases align to TRBD1. Trimming cost V 4 bases and J 6 bases; bases outside gene matches: 1. The germline CDR1 and CDR2 sequences are SGHTA and FQGNSA. CDR3 length: 14 amino acids. CDR3 DNA sequence: TGTGCCAGCAGCTGGACAGGGGCTAATTCACCCCTCCACTTT. This sequence encodes CASSWTGANSPLHF. The variable domain in full, with the rest retrieved from reference TRBV7-2 and TRBJ1-6, is GAGVSQSPSNKVTEKGKDVELRCDPISGHTALYWYRQSLGQGLEFLIYFQGNSAPDKSGLPSDRFSAERTGGSVSTLTIQRTQQEDSAVYLCASSWTGANSPLHFGNGTRLTVT.

This clone was observed a single time. The chain has TRBV28 and TRBJ1-2, with TRBD1 matching over 9 bases. Per the germline V gene, CDR1 is MDHEN and CDR2 is SYDVKM. There are 14 residues in the CDR3. V lost 6 bases to trimming and J lost 4 bases; unmatched junction nucleotides: 6. CDR3 DNA: TGTGCCAGCAGCACAGGGGGCAGGAGCTATGGCTACACCTTC. Amino acid sequence: CASSTGGRSYGYTF.

This clone was detected a few times. Here the CDR3 DNA reads TGTGCCAGCAGCTCTCGACTAGCGGGGGGCAGTGAGCAGTTCTTC. Protein product: CASSSRLAGGSEQFF. V and J are TRBV7-2 and TRBJ2-1, with 13 nucleotides matching TRBD2. The V gene end was trimmed by 4 bases and the J gene end by 9 bases; junction bases not matched to a gene: 6. Germline CDR1 SGHTA, CDR2 FQGNSA. The CDR3 length is 15 residues.

J is TRBJ2-3 and V is TRBV7-9; the match to TRBD1 covers 9 bases. CDR3 size: 14 residues. The germline CDR1 and CDR2 sequences are SEHNR and FQNEAQ (reference sequence). The chain's CDR3 is CVETGTGPADTQYF. The CDR3 DNA reads as TGTGTGGAGACCGGGACAGGGCCAGCAGATACGCAGTATTTT.

This clone was counted a few times. V is TRBV29-1 and J is TRBJ1-1; tentative D call: TRBD1 (5 bases). The CDR3 is 11 residues long. The germline CDR1 and CDR2 sequences are SQVTM and ANQGSEA. Trimming pared 7 bases from V and 5 bases from J, leaving 11 bases between. The CDR3 spells CSGGYLTEAFF. CDR3 DNA sequence: TGCAGCGGGGGGTATCTAACTGAAGCTTTCTTT.

Remarks on this clone: Other DNA variants within this sample encode the same CDR3. CDR3 sequence: CASSLGTGVNEQYF. The CDR3 DNA follows: TGCGCCAGCAGCCTTGGGACAGGGGTTAACGAGCAGTACTTC. The rearrangement joins TRBV4-3 to TRBJ2-7; 10 bases map to TRBD1. Germline V gene data show CDR1 as LGHNA and CDR2 as YSLEER. V lost 4 bases and J lost 5; bases outside the gene matches: 5. The CDR3 extends over 14 amino acids.

V and J are TRBV4-3 and TRBJ2-5, with D possibly called TRBD1 or TRBD2 (5 bases each). Germline V gives CDR1 LGHNA, CDR2 YSLEER. This CDR3 region has 14 residues. V gave up 1 base and J gave up 4 bases, with 10 bases separating them. As DNA, the CDR3 is TGCGCCAGCAGCCAAGTCGGGGCACCAGAGACCCAGTACTTC. Translating gives CASSQVGAPETQYF.

The gene calls are TRBV30 and TRBJ1-5; D ambiguous. The CDR3 is 13 amino acids. Per germline, CDR1 GTSNPN and CDR2 SVGIG (reference sequence). Trimming left V 2 bases short and J 6 bases short, with 11 bases between. CDR3 loop: CAWSIGDGQPQHF. The CDR3 nucleotides are TGTGCCTGGAGTATTGGCGATGGTCAGCCCCAGCATTTT.

This chain uses TRBV7-9 with TRBJ2-3; TRBD2 matches at 14 bases. Germline CDR1 and CDR2: SEHNR and FQNEAQ (reference sequence). Trimming removed 5 bases from V and 0 bases from J; junction bases left unmatched: 4. The CDR3 spans 17 residues. The CDR3 nucleotides read TGTGCCAGCAGCATGGGGACTAGCGGGGGAAGCACAGATACGCAGTATTTT. It encodes CASSMGTSGGSTDTQYF.

J is TRBJ2-6 and V is TRBV30; D not resolved. CDR1 and CDR2 from the germline V gene are GTSNPN and SVGIG (reference sequence). The CDR3 runs to 12 residues. The ends were cut back, 8 bases at V and 4 bases at J, with 9 bases in the middle. CDR3 in amino acids: CAATSGANVLTF. CDR3 nucleotides: TGTGCCGCGACGTCCGGGGCCAACGTCCTGACTTTC.

The chain uses TRBV11-2 and TRBJ2-2, with D tentatively TRBD1 (5 bases). Per germline, CDR1 SGHAT and CDR2 FQNNGV. CDR3 length: 17 amino acids. Deletions cut 5 bases from V and 7 bases from J, with 23 bases between. Here the CDR3 reads CASSPPSGAQGNGELFF. As DNA, the CDR3 is TGTGCCAGCAGCCCCCCTTCTGGCGCCCAGGGAAACGGGGAGCTGTTTTTT.

This clone was detected a few times. V and J are TRBV10-3 and TRBJ1-2; a weak D match, TRBD1 (6 bases). Germline V gene sequence: CDR1 ENHRY, CDR2 SYGVKD. The V and J ends lost 3 bases and 0 bases respectively, with 8 bases between them. The CDR3 is 14 residues long. The CDR3 loop is CAISDRGANYGYTF. The CDR3 nucleotides are TGTGCCATCAGTGACAGGGGCGCTAACTATGGCTACACCTTC.

This clone has more than one count but fewer than ten. The chain has TRBV10-2 and TRBJ2-7; 7 bases align to TRBD2. Germline V gene lookup returns CDR1 WSHSY and CDR2 SAAADI. With V trimmed by 6 bases and J by 4 bases, 6 bases remained unmatched. The CDR3 runs 13 residues. The CDR3, as DNA: TGCGCCAGCAGCCCGAGCGGGGTATACGAGCAGTACTTC. Amino acids: CASSPSGVYEQYF.

This clone occurred a few times. V usage is TRBV7-8 and J usage is TRBJ1-5; D is uncertain. Germline V gene data show CDR1 as SGHVS and CDR2 as FQNEAQ. The CDR3 contains 14 residues. Trimming shortened V by 5 bases and J by 2 bases, and 10 bases separated the two germline ends. CDR3 sequence (DNA): TGTGCCAGCAGCCCGCTCCAGGGCAATCAGCCCCAGCATTTT. It codes for CASSPLQGNQPQHF.

This chain links TRBV30 with TRBJ1-2; 10 nucleotides agree with TRBD1. V shed 2 bases, J shed 9 bases, and the junction held 9 bases outside the gene matches. The CDR3 extends over 14 amino acids. Germline V gene lookup returns CDR1 GTSNPN and CDR2 SVGIG (reference sequence). Here the CDR3 reads CAWSSGQGYGSYTF. CDR3 DNA sequence: TGTGCCTGGAGTTCGGGACAGGGGTATGGTAGCTACACCTTC.

Regarding this clone: The same CDR3 can be traced to other DNA sequences in this sample. The chain joins TRBV2 to TRBJ1-5, with D perhaps TRBD1 (5 bases). Deletions cut 4 bases from V and 1 base from J, with 5 bases between. Germline V gene data show CDR1 as SNHLY and CDR2 as FYNNEI. The CDR3 contains 13 residues. The chain's CDR3 is CASSGDSNQPQHF. The DNA for the CDR3 is TGTGCCAGCAGTGGGGACAGCAATCAGCCCCAGCATTTT. Full variable domain (missing parts from reference TRBV2 and TRBJ1-5): EPEVTQTPSHQVTQMGQEVILRCVPISNHLYFYWYRQILGQKVEFLVSFYNNEISEKSEIFDDQFSVERPDGSNFTLKIRSTKLEDSAMYFCASSGDSNQPQHFGDGTRLSIL.

The V and J genes are TRBV5-1 and TRBJ2-2; 10 bases agree with TRBD1. The V and J ends lost 4 bases and 4 bases, in that order; junction bases with no gene match: 10. The CDR3 has 17 amino acids. Per the germline V gene, CDR1 is SGHRS and CDR2 is YFSETQ. CDR3 amino acids: CASSPPGGDRGTGELFF. For the CDR3, the DNA is TGCGCCAGCAGCCCCCCGGGAGGGGACAGGGGCACCGGGGAGCTGTTTTTT.